Listed below are T cell receptor beta chains from one sample, sequenced in a study of tumor and adjacent non-tumor tissue in lung cancer. TCRdb redid the calling of the multiplex PCR reads with MiXCR, one entry per CDR3 protein. The sample yields 70,000 to 95,000 distinct CDR3 sequences, over 65% seen once. Sequencing was carried out using distant non-tumor lung tissue. The receptors here all came from a man between 65 and 85 years old with non-small cell lung cancer. Each CDR3 is given with its conserved first and last residue. The D gene is left open where the match is weak. Expanded clones get a size class; other rows say once, few or many, or leave the size out.

CDR3 DNA: TGTGCCAGCAGCTTAGAACACGGACGGACCTATGGCTACACCTTC
CDR3 protein: CASSLEHGRTYGYTF
clone size: large
J gene: TRBJ1-2
D gene: NA
V gene: TRBV11-3

CDR3 DNA: TGCAGTGCTTCGCGACTAGCGGGGGGGTACCAAGAGACCCAGTACTTC
CDR3 protein: CSASRLAGGYQETQYF
clone size: NA
J gene: TRBJ2-5
D gene: TRBD2
V gene: TRBV20-1

CDR3 DNA: TGCGCCATCAGCCAAACCACCAAGGGCTTCCACGAGCAGTACTTC
CDR3 protein: CAISQTTKGFHEQYF
clone size: NA
J gene: TRBJ2-7
D gene: NA
V gene: TRBV4-3

CDR3 DNA: TGTGCCAGCAGTAGGGACACCAATCAGCCCCAGCATTTT
CDR3 protein: CASSRDTNQPQHF
clone size: NA
J gene: TRBJ1-5
D gene: NA
V gene: TRBV28

CDR3 DNA: TGTGCCCGCAGCTTATACAGATATGAATACACCTTC
CDR3 protein: CARSLYRYEYTF
clone size: once
J gene: TRBJ1-2
D gene: NA
V gene: TRBV11-1

CDR3 DNA: TGTGCCAGCACACGTCGGGAAGTAAGCACAGTTACGCAGTTTTTT
CDR3 protein: CASTRREVSTVTQFF
clone size: NA
J gene: TRBJ2-3
D gene: NA
V gene: TRBV11-3

CDR3 DNA: TGCAGTGCTCGTGACGGGACTAGTCTTGTCGAGCAGTACTTC
CDR3 protein: CSARDGTSLVEQYF
clone size: NA
J gene: TRBJ2-7
D gene: TRBD2
V gene: TRBV20-1

CDR3 DNA: TGTGCCAGCAGCCAAGATAAGCCCGGAAACACCATATATTTT
CDR3 protein: CASSQDKPGNTIYF
clone size: few
J gene: TRBJ1-3
D gene: NA
V gene: TRBV4-1

CDR3 DNA: TGTGCCAGCAGCTCACAGGGGTTATCAGATATGCTGTATTTT
CDR3 protein: CASSSQGLSDMLYF
clone size: NA
J gene: TRBJ2-3
D gene: TRBD1
V gene: TRBV11-2

CDR3 DNA: TGTGCCAGGAGCCGGACAGGGAGGATCCCCTACGAGCAGTACTTC
CDR3 protein: CARSRTGRIPYEQYF
clone size: NA
J gene: TRBJ2-7
D gene: TRBD1
V gene: TRBV12-3/TRBV12-4

CDR3 DNA: TGTGCCAACAGAAAAAGCGACCTCTCGACTAGCGGGCTTCCCCAGGAGACCCAGTACTTC
CDR3 protein: CANRKSDLSTSGLPQETQYF
clone size: NA
J gene: TRBJ2-5
D gene: TRBD2
V gene: TRBV12-3/TRBV12-4

CDR3 DNA: TGCGCCAGTTCCCGGATTAGCGGGAACTATGAGCAGTACTTC
CDR3 protein: CASSRISGNYEQYF
clone size: NA
J gene: TRBJ2-7
D gene: TRBD2
V gene: TRBV4-1

CDR3 DNA: TGCGCCAGCAGTGTCGGCTACGAGCAATACTTC
CDR3 protein: CASSVGYEQYF
clone size: NA
J gene: TRBJ2-7
D gene: NA
V gene: TRBV10-1

CDR3 DNA: TGTGCCAGCAGCCCGCGACAGGGGGCGGGTGGAAAACCGTTTTTT
CDR3 protein: CASSPRQGAGGKPFF
clone size: NA
J gene: TRBJ1-4
D gene: TRBD1
V gene: TRBV7-8

CDR3 DNA: TGTGCGAGCAACTTAGACCAGGGGGGCAGGTATGAGCAGTACTTC
CDR3 protein: CASNLDQGGRYEQYF
clone size: few
J gene: TRBJ2-7
D gene: NA
V gene: TRBV11-2

CDR3 DNA: TGTGTCAACAGGGAAACAGGAGATAGCAATCAGCCCCAGCATTTT
CDR3 protein: CVNRETGDSNQPQHF
clone size: NA
J gene: TRBJ1-5
D gene: NA
V gene: TRBV6-1

CDR3 DNA: TGTGCCAGCAGTTTAGGAACCGGGGAGCTGCTTTTT
CDR3 protein: CASSLGTGELLF
clone size: NA
J gene: TRBJ2-2
D gene: NA
V gene: TRBV7-8

CDR3 DNA: TGTGCCAGCACCCGTAGGGAAGTAAGCACAGATACGCGTTATTTT
CDR3 protein: CASTRREVSTDTRYF
clone size: NA
J gene: TRBJ2-3
D gene: NA
V gene: TRBV11-3

CDR3 DNA: TGTACCAGCATGGCGGGGTTGGAAAACACCGGGGAGCTGATTTTT
CDR3 protein: CTSMAGLENTGELIF
clone size: NA
J gene: TRBJ2-2
D gene: NA
V gene: TRBV6-1

CDR3 DNA: TGTGCCAGCAGTTTATATCCTATAGCCAAAAACATTCTGTACTTC
CDR3 protein: CASSLYPIAKNILYF
clone size: NA
J gene: TRBJ2-4
D gene: NA
V gene: TRBV28

CDR3 DNA: TGTACCAGCAGCCCCCCCACCACAGGGGACACTGAAGCTTTCTTT
CDR3 protein: CTSSPPTTGDTEAFF
clone size: NA
J gene: TRBJ1-1
D gene: TRBD1
V gene: TRBV11-3

CDR3 DNA: TGCGCCAGCAGCCAAGATGTGGGCGGAGATGGCTACACCTTC
CDR3 protein: CASSQDVGGDGYTF
clone size: large
J gene: TRBJ1-2
D gene: NA
V gene: TRBV4-3

CDR3 DNA: TGCGCCAGCAGTGAGAGCGGCGGGAACACAGATACGCAGTATTTT
CDR3 protein: CASSESGGNTDTQYF
clone size: many
J gene: TRBJ2-3
D gene: NA
V gene: TRBV10-2

CDR3 DNA: TGTGCCAGCAGTCCGTGGGGGGTGCTAGCGGGAGGAGAAGAGACCCAATACTTC
CDR3 protein: CASSPWGVLAGGEETQYF
clone size: NA
J gene: TRBJ2-5
D gene: TRBD2
V gene: TRBV6-5

CDR3 DNA: TGTGCCAGCGGCTTTAACAGGGGTGGCGTAGAGACCCAGTACTTC
CDR3 protein: CASGFNRGGVETQYF
clone size: NA
J gene: TRBJ2-5
D gene: TRBD1
V gene: TRBV5-6

CDR3 DNA: TGTGCCAGCAGTGAAATTCGGGACAATTTTGGCAATCAGCCCCAACATTTT
CDR3 protein: CASSEIRDNFGNQPQHF
clone size: NA
J gene: TRBJ1-5
D gene: NA
V gene: TRBV6-1

CDR3 DNA: TGTGCCAGCAGTTCCGGGACAGGGGATGGCTGCATCTTC
CDR3 protein: CASSSGTGDGCIF
clone size: NA
J gene: TRBJ1-2
D gene: TRBD1
V gene: TRBV6-1

CDR3 DNA: TGCAGCGCCAGGCTCTACCTCGAGACAGGTCATGAGACCCAGTACTTC
CDR3 protein: CSARLYLETGHETQYF
clone size: NA
J gene: TRBJ2-5
D gene: NA
V gene: TRBV29-1

CDR3 DNA: TGTGCCAGCCGCTTAGGAACCGGGGAGCTGTTATTT
CDR3 protein: CASRLGTGELLF
clone size: NA
J gene: TRBJ2-2
D gene: NA
V gene: TRBV7-8

CDR3 DNA: TGCAGTGCTAGGGTTCACCCCACAGGACAAGGGAACCATTACTTC
CDR3 protein: CSARVHPTGQGNHYF
clone size: NA
J gene: TRBJ2-5
D gene: NA
V gene: TRBV20-1

CDR3 DNA: TGTGCCAGCAAAAGGAAGGGTATTGGGAACACTGGGGAGCTGTTTTTT
CDR3 protein: CASKRKGIGNTGELFF
clone size: NA
J gene: TRBJ2-2
D gene: NA
V gene: TRBV5-4

CDR3 DNA: TGTGCCAGAAGTGAGGAGCTCCACACTGAAGCTTTCTTT
CDR3 protein: CARSEELHTEAFF
clone size: NA
J gene: TRBJ1-1
D gene: NA
V gene: TRBV12-3/TRBV12-4

CDR3 DNA: TGTGCCAGCAGTTACTCGACGGGGGGGAATCGGTACCAAGAGACCCAGTACTTC
CDR3 protein: CASSYSTGGNRYQETQYF
clone size: many
J gene: TRBJ2-5
D gene: TRBD2
V gene: TRBV6-5

CDR3 DNA: TGTGCTAGTGGTTTTGACCGAAATCAGCCCCAGAATTTT
CDR3 protein: CASGFDRNQPQNF
clone size: many
J gene: TRBJ1-5
D gene: NA
V gene: TRBV12-5

CDR3 DNA: TGTGTCAGCAGCCCACTAAAACTAGCGGAACAGTCCTTC
CDR3 protein: CVSSPLKLAEQSF
clone size: NA
J gene: TRBJ2-7
D gene: TRBD2
V gene: TRBV13

CDR3 DNA: TGTGCATCTTACCGGTCCCCTAACTATGGCTACACCTTC
CDR3 protein: CASYRSPNYGYTF
clone size: NA
J gene: TRBJ1-2
D gene: NA
V gene: TRBV10-3

CDR3 DNA: TGTGCCAGCAGCTCCGGGACAGGCGATTTAAGGAGGAGTGAAGCTTTCTTT
CDR3 protein: CASSSGTGDLRRSEAFF
clone size: NA
J gene: TRBJ1-1
D gene: TRBD1
V gene: TRBV7-8

CDR3 DNA: TGTGCTAGCAGCTTAGATCGGGGGCAGGATACGCAGTACTTT
CDR3 protein: CASSLDRGQDTQYF
clone size: NA
J gene: TRBJ2-3
D gene: NA
V gene: TRBV11-2

CDR3 DNA: TGTGCCAGCATCCCAAATTGGGGTTCCTACAATGAGCAGTTTTTC
CDR3 protein: CASIPNWGSYNEQFF
clone size: NA
J gene: TRBJ2-1
D gene: NA
V gene: TRBV12-3/TRBV12-4

CDR3 DNA: TGCGCCAGCAGCAAAGGAGCCAGGGGGATCATGGATACGCAGTATTTT
CDR3 protein: CASSKGARGIMDTQYF
clone size: NA
J gene: TRBJ2-3
D gene: TRBD1
V gene: TRBV4-1

CDR3 DNA: TGCTCCAGCAGCCAAATAAGCTCTGTTACAAGGGGTCAGCCCCTGCATTTT
CDR3 protein: CSSSQISSVTRGQPLHF
clone size: NA
J gene: TRBJ1-5
D gene: NA
V gene: TRBV4-1

CDR3 DNA: TGTGCCAGCAGCCAAGTACGGGCCGGGGAGCTGTTTTTT
CDR3 protein: CASSQVRAGELFF
clone size: many
J gene: TRBJ2-2
D gene: NA
V gene: TRBV4-2

CDR3 DNA: TGTCCCAGCAGCTTGGGACAAACGATCACTGAAGCTTTCTTT
CDR3 protein: CPSSLGQTITEAFF
clone size: NA
J gene: TRBJ1-1
D gene: NA
V gene: TRBV4-2

CDR3 DNA: TGTGCCAGTAGCCCCCCCAACATTGAGGGCACTGAAGCTTTCTTT
CDR3 protein: CASSPPNIEGTEAFF
clone size: NA
J gene: TRBJ1-1
D gene: NA
V gene: TRBV11-2

CDR3 DNA: TGCGCCAGCAGCTTGGTGCTAATAGCGGGAGGGTCTGATACGCAGTATTTT
CDR3 protein: CASSLVLIAGGSDTQYF
clone size: once
J gene: TRBJ2-3
D gene: TRBD2
V gene: TRBV5-1

CDR3 DNA: TGTGCCAGCAGCCTGATGGGGGAGACCCAGTACTTC
CDR3 protein: CASSLMGETQYF
clone size: few
J gene: TRBJ2-5
D gene: NA
V gene: TRBV12-3/TRBV12-4

CDR3 DNA: TGCAGTGCTCGACTGGGGAACACCGGGGAGCTGTTTTTT
CDR3 protein: CSARLGNTGELFF
clone size: NA
J gene: TRBJ2-2
D gene: NA
V gene: TRBV20-1